The sample holds many counts of the clone carrying this T cell receptor (beta chain). Its antigen is as yet unknown. Primed by a sample-barcoded 5' primer and a J-beta primer mix, a second PCR proceeded for roughly 6 to 12 cycles. At least 2.5 million CDR3-containing paired-end reads were obtained per sample. TCRdb passed the 5' RACE reads through MiXCR, listing each CDR3 protein once. Among about 510,000 distinct CDR3 sequences, about 27% were seen once, and the ten largest hold approximately 3.6%. The sample belongs to a study of blood T cells in healthy people across ages. Study outcomes and limitations: Among long-lived donors, naive CD4+ cells were more numerous and diversity higher than in aged donors.

Drawn from each donor were ten milliliters of peripheral blood. Germline V gives CDR1 SGDLS, CDR2 YYNGEE. Trimming at V came to 0 bases and at J to 5 bases, leaving 3 bases not matched to a gene. The CDR3 spans 14 residues. The same sample was also studied in work on T cells of mothers and their children. That work adds: Each child gave about 3 million TCR beta CDR3 reads (each mother, over 8.5 million).

Sequencing used blood. This TCR derives from a boy between 2 and 10 years old in good health. The J gene is TRBJ2-5, the V gene TRBV9; 8 bases map to TRBD2. CDR3 nucleotide sequence: TGTGCCAGCAGCGTAGAAGCGGGAGTGGAGACCCAGTACTTC. This translates into CASSVEAGVETQYF.